This T cell receptor beta chain was identified during a study of blood T cell repertoires in COVID-19. The overall study: Researchers got acute and convalescent COVID-19 samples from the United States, Italy and Spain. Sources were T cells, B-cell-depleted T cells, or PBMCs; the material itself was cDNA or gDNA.

V dropped 0 bases and J dropped 9 bases, with 15 bases sitting between them. CDR1 PRHDT and CDR2 FYEKMQ come from the germline V gene (reference sequence). The CDR3 sequence is 15 residues long. In the authors' methods: Reference gene primer amplification gave nucleated cell count estimates. The data were produced by immunoSEQ multiplex PCR, yet TCRdb's version contains in-frame clones alone and is incomplete. The V and J calls and the clone size are those of that table, but D and trimming were determined from the DNA. The sample includes around 180,000 clones, roughly 75% of them seen just once. This chain joins TRBV13 and TRBJ1-3; unclear D gene. Sequencing was done on a sample of peripheral blood. This TCR was recovered from a man aged 70-80 years with active or convalescent COVID-19. CDR3 coding DNA: TGTGCCAGCAGCTTAGGCAGAGTTGGTGGAGGCACCATATATTTT. Residues: CASSLGRVGGGTIYF.